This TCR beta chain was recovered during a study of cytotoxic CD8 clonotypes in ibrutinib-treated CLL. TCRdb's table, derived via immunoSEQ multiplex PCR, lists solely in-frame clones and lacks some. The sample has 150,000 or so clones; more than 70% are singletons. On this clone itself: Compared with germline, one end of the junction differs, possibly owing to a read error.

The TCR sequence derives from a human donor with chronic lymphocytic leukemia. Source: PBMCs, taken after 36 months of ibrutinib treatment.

The CDR3 region has the DNA TGTGCCTGGGGGGGAAGGGCAGGCATCTTC. This gives the protein CAWGGRAGIF. The chain uses TRBV30 and TRBJ1-2, with D possibly TRBD1 on 5 matching bases. The CDR3 spans 10 residues. CDR1 and CDR2 (germline): GTSNPN, SVGIG (reference sequence).